What follows are 32 T cell receptor beta chains derived from one specimen sequenced in a study of graft-versus-host responses after intestinal transplantation. Assay used: immunoSEQ multiplex PCR; TCRdb lists only in-frame clones, some missing. In the table there are approximately 11,000 clones, about 80% of which are singletons. Graft material was processed, releasing intraepithelial and lamina propria lymphocytes. The specimen was ileum tissue, collected 23 days after intestinal transplant. The receptor set was obtained from a human patient who received an intestinal transplant, so some T cells may come from the graft donor.

The chain carries TRBV7-9 and TRBJ2-1; D call uncertain. CDR1 and CDR2 (germline): SEHNR, FQNEAQ (reference sequence). The V and J ends lost 5 bases and 7 bases respectively, with 3 bases between them. CDR3 length: 10 amino acids. In DNA form, the CDR3 reads TGTGCCAGCAGCACGAATGAGCAGTTCTTC. This sequence encodes CASSTNEQFF.

CDR3 loop: CASSQDFSAIREQFF. The DNA of the CDR3 is TGCGCCAGCAGCCAAGATTTCTCCGCGATCAGGGAGCAGTTCTTC. The chain recombines TRBV4-1 with TRBJ2-1; D is undetermined. Between the trimmed V and J ends, which lost 0 bases and 10 bases, there was a span of 16 bases. The CDR3 runs 15 residues. The V gene's germline CDR1 is MGHRA and CDR2 YSYEKL.

The chain joins TRBV6-5 to TRBJ1-5, with 10 bases identical to TRBD1. V shed 4 bases, J shed 5 bases, and the junction held 2 bases outside the gene matches. This CDR3 has 14 residues. The V gene's germline CDR1 is MNHEY and CDR2 SVGAGI. The CDR3 loop is CASSSDRGHQPQHF. The CDR3 DNA sequence: TGTGCCAGCAGTTCTGACAGGGGGCATCAGCCCCAGCATTTT.

This clone has only a few counts. This chain connects TRBV5-1 to TRBJ2-1, with 8 bases fitting TRBD1. Trimming at V came to 3 bases and at J to 6 bases, leaving 14 bases not matched to a gene. Per germline, CDR1 SGHRS and CDR2 YFSETQ. This CDR3 spans 17 amino acids. The CDR3 region has the DNA TGCGCCAGCAGCTGGAACCCCGGGACAGGCGTAATCAATGAGCAGTTCTTC. This codes for CASSWNPGTGVINEQFF.

There are a few counts of this clone. The chain employs TRBV6-6 and TRBJ2-4; TRBD1 aligns across 7 bases. Trimming cost V 4 bases and J 15 bases; bases outside gene matches: 9. CDR3 length: 12 residues. The germline gives CDR1 MNHNY, CDR2 SVGAGI (reference sequence). CDR3 loop: CASSSRDSVRYF. CDR3 coding DNA: TGTGCCAGCAGTTCCCGGGACAGCGTTAGGTACTTC.

The rearrangement joins TRBV19 to TRBJ2-5; 13 positions match TRBD2. This CDR3 has 16 amino acids. Germline trimming cut 5 bases from V and 5 bases from J; bases unmatched to any gene: 8. Per the germline V gene, CDR1 is LNHDA and CDR2 is SQIVND (reference sequence). For the CDR3, the DNA is TGTGCCAGTAGTGTCACTAGCGGGGGGGCCGTGGAGACCCAGTACTTC. It specifies CASSVTSGGAVETQYF. Complete variable domain (other parts from reference TRBV19 and TRBJ2-5): DGGITQSPKYLFRKEGQNVTLSCEQNLNHDAMYWYRQDPGQGLRLIYYSQIVNDFQKGDIAEGYSVSREKKESFPLTVTSAQKNPTAFYLCASSVTSGGAVETQYFGPGTRLLVL.

J is TRBJ1-1 and V is TRBV7-2, with D uncertain. V lost 1 base and J lost 2, with 11 bases in between. This CDR3 is 15 amino acids long. In germline, CDR1 is SGHTA, CDR2 FQGNSA. The CDR3 DNA reads TGTGCCAGCAGCTTAGGACACACCGGTAACACTGAAGCTTTCTTT. Amino acid sequence: CASSLGHTGNTEAFF.

This clone was seen more than once but under ten times. The V gene is TRBV16, the J gene TRBJ1-3; no reliable D call. The CDR3 sequence is 12 residues long. V shed 3 bases and J shed 8 bases, with 8 bases lying between them. The germline V gene encodes CDR1 KGHSY and CDR2 FQNENV. CDR3 protein: CASSQFGDTIYF. The CDR3 DNA reads TGTGCCAGCAGCCAGTTCGGTGACACCATATATTTT. Filled out from reference TRBV16 and TRBJ1-3, the complete variable domain reads GEEVAQTPKHLVRGEGQKAKLYCAPIKGHSYVFWYQQVLKNEFKFLISFQNENVFDETGMPKERFSAKCLPNSPCSLEIQATKLEDSAVYFCASSQFGDTIYFGEGSWLTVV.

The chain joins TRBV6-1 to TRBJ1-1, with D unclear. The germline gives CDR1 MNHNS, CDR2 SASEGT. The CDR3 is 15 amino acids. V lost 2 bases and J 1 base, leaving 11 bases between the germline ends. The CDR3 region is CASSESPNPNTEAFF. CDR3 coding DNA: TGTGCCAGCAGTGAAAGCCCGAATCCGAACACTGAAGCTTTCTTT.

CDR3 sequence: CASSLYGYESTDTQYF. CDR3 coding DNA: TGTGCCAGCAGCTTATATGGCTACGAGTCGACAGATACGCAGTATTTT. V is TRBV7-2 and J is TRBJ2-3, with unresolved D. Germline lookup yields CDR1 SGHTA and CDR2 FQGNSA. The CDR3 extends over 16 amino acids. Trimming shortened V by 2 bases and J by 3 bases, and 15 bases separated the two germline ends.

The rearrangement uses TRBV29-1 and TRBJ1-2, with TRBD1 as a possible D gene (6 bases). CDR1 is SQVTM and CDR2 is ANQGSEA in the germline V gene. Between the trimmed V and J ends, which lost 7 bases and 8 bases, there was a span of 20 bases. The CDR3 is made up of 13 amino acids. The DNA for the CDR3 is TGCAGCGCTAGGGGGGGGACCCTTGCGGGCTACACCTTC. Translation gives CSARGGTLAGYTF.

The chain recombines TRBV5-4 with TRBJ2-7; tentative D call: TRBD2 (6 bases). Germline CDR1 SGHNT, CDR2 YYREEE (reference sequence). This CDR3 is 15 amino acids long. Trimming removed 4 bases from V and 2 bases from J, with 16 bases in between. CDR3 sequence: CASSPEGIITYEQYF. In DNA form, the CDR3 reads TGTGCCAGCAGCCCGGAGGGGATCATCACCTACGAGCAGTACTTC.

The rearrangement uses TRBV28 and TRBJ2-7, with D possibly being TRBD1 or TRBD2 (5 bases each). Looked up from germline, CDR1 is MDHEN and CDR2 is SYDVKM. V was shortened by 8 bases and J by 3 bases, with 11 bases between the two germline ends. The CDR3 runs to 12 residues. CDR3 region: CASGRDHYEQYF. The DNA of the CDR3 is TGTGCCAGCGGCAGGGACCACTACGAGCAGTACTTC.

The chain uses TRBV5-1 and TRBJ2-1; TRBD1 agrees at 9 bases. Germline CDR1 is SGHRS and CDR2 is YFSETQ. V was clipped by 2 bases and J by 4 bases; unmatched bases: 7. There are 16 residues in the CDR3. The CDR3 protein is CASSFLRDRVYNEQFF. Here the CDR3 DNA reads TGCGCCAGCAGCTTCCTCCGGGACAGGGTATACAATGAGCAGTTCTTC.

In this sample, this clone turned up a few times. The chain carries TRBV9 and TRBJ2-7, with 8 bases that match TRBD1. V dropped 3 bases and J dropped 3; count of bases not matched to a gene: 11. The CDR3 consists of 16 residues. Germline CDR1 SGDLS, CDR2 YYNGEE. The CDR3, as DNA: TGTGCCAGCAGCGGGACGGGACAGGACCATGACTACGAGCAGTACTTC. Amino acid sequence: CASSGTGQDHDYEQYF.

V and J are TRBV30 and TRBJ1-4, with D unresolved. There are 14 residues in the CDR3. Germline V gives CDR1 GTSNPN, CDR2 SVGIG (reference sequence). Trimming took 5 bases from V and 7 from J, leaving 17 bases between them. The CDR3 DNA reads as TGTGCCTGGGGGTTCGCGGCGGGGTCTGAAAAACTGTTTTTT. Amino acid sequence: CAWGFAAGSEKLFF.

V usage is TRBV5-1 and J usage is TRBJ1-5, with D possibly matching TRBD1 (6 bases). CDR3 length: 15 amino acids. Germline lookup yields CDR1 SGHRS and CDR2 YFSETQ. V was clipped by 1 base and J by 1 base, with 9 bases between them. Here the CDR3 reads CASSLTGRSNQPQHF. DNA for the CDR3: TGCGCCAGCAGCTTGACAGGGAGAAGCAATCAGCCCCAGCATTTT.

The chain uses TRBV6-5 and TRBJ2-7; TRBD2 matches 12 bases. Trimming removed 6 bases from V and 6 bases from J; junction bases left unmatched: 9. The CDR3 sequence is 15 residues long. Germline V gene data show CDR1 as MNHEY and CDR2 as SVGAGI. CDR3 nucleotide sequence: TGTGCCAGCAGCGAGTCCTCTAGCGGGAGGGGCGAGCAGTACTTC. This encodes CASSESSSGRGEQYF.

The V gene is TRBV4-1, the J gene TRBJ2-7; TRBD2 matches 7 bases. The CDR3 loop spans 17 amino acids. The ends lost 8 bases at V and 4 bases at J; junction bases unmatched: 20. Germline V gene data show CDR1 as MGHRA and CDR2 as YSYEKL. CDR3 coding DNA: TGCGCCAGCTCCCGGACCCCGGGCGGGGGAGGATCGTACGAGCAGTACTTC. Translated, it gives CASSRTPGGGGSYEQYF.

This clone rates as medium-sized. The rearrangement links TRBV11-2 to TRBJ2-7, with 13 bases matching TRBD2. There are 17 residues in the CDR3. After removal of 0 bases from V and 2 bases from J, the junction contained 4 bases not matched to a gene. Germline assignment: CDR1 SGHAT and CDR2 FQNNGV. The CDR3 DNA sequence: TGTGCCAGCAGCTTAGATTTTGGGACTAGCGGGACCTACGAGCAGTACTTC. Translating gives CASSLDFGTSGTYEQYF.

The chain employs TRBV6-1 and TRBJ1-2, with 10 bases matching TRBD1. The length of the CDR3 is 15 residues. Per germline, CDR1 MNHNS and CDR2 SASEGT. Unmatched junction bases numbered 7, after V lost 5 bases and J lost 4 bases. CDR3 nucleotide sequence: TGTGCCAGCAGTCCAAGGACAGGGGGGGGCTATGGCTACACCTTC. Translation: CASSPRTGGGYGYTF.

The CDR3 protein is CASSLGLRKGDIQYF. CDR3 sequence (DNA): TGTGCCAGCAGCTTAGGTCTCCGAAAAGGAGACATTCAGTACTTC. The V and J genes are TRBV28 and TRBJ2-4; D is ambiguous. The V end was cut by 6 bases, the J end by 8 bases, with 20 bases between. The length of the CDR3 is 15 residues. Germline V CDR1 and CDR2: MDHEN, SYDVKM.

J is TRBJ1-1 and V is TRBV15; perhaps TRBD1 as D (5 bases). The CDR3 covers 14 residues. Trimming left V 3 bases short and J 7 bases short, with 15 bases between. The V gene's germline CDR1 is LNHNV and CDR2 YYDKDF (reference sequence). CDR3 loop: CATSREAGGIEAFF. The CDR3 DNA is TGTGCCACCAGCAGGGAGGCTGGGGGTATTGAAGCTTTCTTT.

CDR3 region: CASRIQGAEKPQHF. For the CDR3, the DNA is TGTGCCAGCAGGATACAGGGGGCTGAGAAGCCCCAGCATTTT. The chain recombines TRBV6-4 with TRBJ1-5; the match to TRBD1 covers 9 bases. The CDR3 loop spans 14 amino acids. The V and J ends lost 6 bases and 8 bases, in that order; junction bases with no gene match: 8. Germline V lookup: CDR1 MRHNA, CDR2 SNTAGT.

This chain links TRBV27 with TRBJ1-6; 9 positions match TRBD1. There are 17 residues in the CDR3. The ends lost 6 bases at V and 4 bases at J; junction bases unmatched: 10. CDR1 and CDR2 from the germline V gene are MNHEY and SMNVEV (reference sequence). Here the CDR3 DNA reads TGTGCCAGCAGCCGGGGATCCGGGACAGGGTATAATTCACCCCTCCACTTT. The encoded protein is CASSRGSGTGYNSPLHF.

This clone was detected once. CDR3 sequence (DNA): TGTGCCAGCAGTTTACCAGGGGGCTACTACGAGCAGTACTTC. Protein sequence: CASSLPGGYYEQYF. The chain joins TRBV28 to TRBJ2-7; 8 nucleotides agree with TRBD1. V lost 2 bases and J lost 3; bases outside the gene matches: 3. The germline V gene encodes CDR1 MDHEN and CDR2 SYDVKM. This CDR3 has 14 amino acids.

Worth noting for this clone: At one end, the junction sequence differs from germline, possibly due to a read error. The V and J genes are TRBV7-9 and TRBJ1-2; D remains ambiguous. Germline CDR1 and CDR2: SEHNR and FQNEAQ (reference sequence). This CDR3 region has 16 residues. In nucleotides, the CDR3 is TGTGCCAGCAGCTTAGATGTGGCAGGCCCCCGCTATGTCTACAACTTC. Protein product: CASSLDVAGPRYVYNF. The full variable domain, in which reference TRBV7-9 and TRBJ1-2 provide the parts outside the CDR3, is DTGVSQNPRHKITKRGQNVTFRCDPISEHNRLYWYRQTLGQGPEFLTYFQNEAQLEKSRLLSDRFSAERPKGSFSTLEIQRTEQGDSAMYLCASSLDVAGPRYVYNFGSGTRLTVV.

The gene calls are TRBV27 and TRBJ2-1, with 15 bases matching TRBD2. V was pared by 4 bases and J by 7 bases, with 2 bases of the junction left unmatched. Germline values: CDR1 MNHEY, CDR2 SMNVEV (reference sequence). CDR3 length: 15 residues. CDR3 sequence: CASSSGTSGRNEQFF. CDR3 sequence (DNA): TGTGCCAGCAGTTCTGGGACTAGCGGGAGGAATGAGCAGTTCTTC.

V usage is TRBV2 and J usage is TRBJ2-3, with 7 bases that match TRBD2. The germline CDR1 and CDR2 sequences are SNHLY and FYNNEI. V was pared by 7 bases and J by 0 bases, with 10 bases of the junction left unmatched. The CDR3 covers 16 residues. The CDR3 DNA is TGTGCCAGCAATTTCAGGCGGGAGACTAGCACAGATACGCAGTATTTT. Translating gives CASNFRRETSTDTQYF.

This rearrangement joins TRBV5-1 to TRBJ1-4; TRBD1 might be the D (6 bases). The germline V gene encodes CDR1 SGHRS and CDR2 YFSETQ. The V end lost 4 bases, the J end lost 7 bases, and 14 bases lay between the germline ends. CDR3 size: 14 residues. The CDR3 sequence: CASSLTGGTEKLFF. The CDR3 DNA reads as TGCGCCAGCAGCCTGACAGGTGGTACTGAAAAACTGTTTTTT. The full variable domain, with the rest looked up from reference TRBV5-1 and TRBJ1-4, is KAGVTQTPRYLIKTRGQQVTLSCSPISGHRSVSWYQQTPGQGLQFLFEYFSETQRNKGNFPGRFSGRQFSNSRSEMNVSTLELGDSALYLCASSLTGGTEKLFFGSGTQLSVL.

The count of this clone is one. The genes are TRBV5-1 and TRBJ2-7, with a tentative D call TRBD1 (5 bases). CDR1 and CDR2 from the germline V gene are SGHRS and YFSETQ. The germline V and J ends were trimmed by 0 bases and 6 bases, with 13 bases remaining between them. The CDR3 is 14 residues long. In DNA form, the CDR3 reads TGCGCCAGCAGCTTGGTGGGGTATAGGGGCGAGCAGTACTTC. Translating gives CASSLVGYRGEQYF.

The gene calls are TRBV9 and TRBJ2-3; 14 bases map to TRBD2. The germline CDR1 and CDR2 sequences are SGDLS and YYNGEE. The CDR3 contains 15 residues. Trimming at V came to 0 bases and at J to 8 bases, leaving 2 bases not matched to a gene. The CDR3 here is CASSVGLAGGSTQYF. The CDR3 nucleotides are TGTGCCAGCAGCGTAGGACTAGCGGGAGGGAGTACGCAGTATTTT.